This is a list of T cell receptor beta chains from one sample in a study of cytomegalovirus exposure and HLA in healthy donors. Sequencing used immunoSEQ multiplex PCR; TCRdb keeps in-frame clones, though not all of them. The repertoire consists of fewer than 200,000 clones, with roughly 74% occurring once and the leading ten covering over 4.5%. Sequencing used PBMCs. The receptors here all came from a male donor in good health and CMV-seronegative. The CDR3 runs from the conserved cysteine through the conserved F or W. The D gene is left open where the match is weak. Clone size, where shown, is once, few, many, or a class for clones that have expanded.

TRBV7-8	few	TRBD1	TRBJ2-5	CASRSGTGQETQYF	TGTGCCAGCAGGTCCGGGACAGGGCAAGAGACCCAGTACTTC
TRBV25-1	-	-	TRBJ2-6	CASSDPGTGANVLTF	TGTGCCAGCAGTGACCCGGGTACTGGGGCCAACGTCCTGACTTTC
TRBV7-2	-	-	TRBJ1-4	CASSFGQSGEKLFF	TGTGCCAGCAGCTTCGGACAGTCTGGGGAAAAACTGTTTTTT
TRBV28	-	-	TRBJ1-2	CASSLGNRDALDYTF	TGTGCCAGCAGTTTAGGGAACAGGGATGCTCTAGACTACACCTTC
TRBV2	-	TRBD2	TRBJ2-3	CASSGLAGSTDTQYF	TGTGCCAGCAGTGGACTAGCGGGGAGCACAGATACGCAGTATTTT
TRBV28	-	-	TRBJ2-5	CASRQGGLQETQYF	TGTGCCAGCAGGCAGGGGGGCCTCCAAGAGACCCAGTACTTC
TRBV6-1	-	-	TRBJ2-3	CASLSIQPTDTQYF	TGTGCCAGCCTCTCAATACAGCCCACAGATACGCAGTATTTT
TRBV27	-	TRBD1	TRBJ1-4	CASSSWTGGYEKLFF	TGTGCCAGCAGTTCGTGGACAGGGGGGTATGAAAAACTGTTTTTT
TRBV4-3	-	TRBD2	TRBJ2-2	CASSQDLAGGTGELFF	TGCGCCAGCAGCCAAGATTTGGCGGGAGGGACCGGGGAGCTGTTTTTT
TRBV5-5	few	-	TRBJ2-1	CASSFQGIRSYNEQFF	TGTGCCAGCAGCTTCCAGGGAATACGGTCCTACAATGAGCAGTTCTTC